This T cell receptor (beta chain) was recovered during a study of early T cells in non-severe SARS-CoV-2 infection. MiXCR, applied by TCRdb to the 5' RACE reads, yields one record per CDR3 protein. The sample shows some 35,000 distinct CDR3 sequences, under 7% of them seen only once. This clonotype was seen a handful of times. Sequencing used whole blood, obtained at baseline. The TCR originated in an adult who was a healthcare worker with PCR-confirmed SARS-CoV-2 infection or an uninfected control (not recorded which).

DNA for the CDR3: TGTGCCAGCAGCTTACTGGGAACAGGGAACACTGAAGCTTTCTTT. This sequence encodes CASSLLGTGNTEAFF. V gene TRBV11-2 combines with J gene TRBJ1-1; weak D call: TRBD1 (5 bases). This CDR3 region has 15 residues. The V and J ends lost 2 bases and 1 base respectively, with 11 bases between them. CDR1 and CDR2 from the germline V gene are SGHAT and FQNNGV. The entire variable domain, with the rest obtained from reference TRBV11-2 and TRBJ1-1, is as follows: EAGVAQSPRYKIIEKRQSVAFWCNPISGHATLYWYQQILGQGPKLLIQFQNNGVVDDSQLPKDRFSAERLKGVDSTLKIQPAKLEDSAVYLCASSLLGTGNTEAFFGQGTRLTVV.